These T cell receptor beta chains were read from a single sample in a study of T cell responses to AZD1222 COVID-19 vaccine. Measured with immunoSEQ multiplex PCR; TCRdb has only the in-frame clones, and not every one. The repertoire holds some 140,000 clones, with 80% to 90% as singletons. Specimen: peripheral blood, collected on day 0 of MenACWY control vaccination. The receptors were sampled from an adult in good health. The CDR3 runs from the conserved cysteine through the conserved F or W. D genes are given only for firm matches. Size tells how often a clone was seen (once, few, many) or the class of an expanded clone, and some rows leave it out.

j_call: TRBJ2-3; v_call: TRBV19; d_call: NA; clone_size: NA; cdr3_aa: CASSEGGTDTQYF; cdr3_nt: TGTGCCAGTAGTGAGGGGGGGACAGATACGCAGTATTTT
j_call: TRBJ2-1; v_call: TRBV5-5; d_call: NA; clone_size: NA; cdr3_aa: CASSSGPYNEQFF; cdr3_nt: TGTGCCAGCAGCTCAGGACCCTACAATGAGCAGTTCTTC
j_call: TRBJ2-1; v_call: TRBV5-1; d_call: TRBD1; clone_size: NA; cdr3_aa: CASSLRTGDNEQFF; cdr3_nt: TGCGCCAGCAGCTTGAGGACAGGGGACAATGAGCAGTTCTTC
j_call: TRBJ2-2; v_call: TRBV24-1; d_call: TRBD2; clone_size: NA; cdr3_aa: CATSDPGGRGTGELFF; cdr3_nt: TGTGCCACCAGTGATCCGGGGGGGAGAGGCACCGGGGAGCTGTTTTTT
j_call: TRBJ1-1; v_call: TRBV6-5; d_call: TRBD1; clone_size: NA; cdr3_aa: CASRKTGDNTEAFF; cdr3_nt: TGTGCCAGCAGAAAGACAGGGGATAACACTGAAGCTTTCTTT
j_call: TRBJ2-1; v_call: TRBV28; d_call: TRBD2; clone_size: NA; cdr3_aa: CASSFLGTSGPYNEQFF; cdr3_nt: TGTGCCAGCAGTTTCCTTGGGACTAGCGGCCCCTACAATGAGCAGTTCTTC
j_call: TRBJ1-3; v_call: TRBV19; d_call: NA; clone_size: NA; cdr3_aa: CASSMIRNTIYF; cdr3_nt: TGTGCCAGTAGTATGATCAGAAACACCATATATTTT
j_call: TRBJ1-5; v_call: TRBV7-8; d_call: NA; clone_size: NA; cdr3_aa: CASSLALVGNQPQHF; cdr3_nt: TGTGCCAGCAGCTTAGCCCTGGTGGGCAATCAGCCCCAGCATTTT
j_call: TRBJ2-1; v_call: TRBV9; d_call: TRBD2; clone_size: NA; cdr3_aa: CASSAGLADPYNEQFF; cdr3_nt: TGTGCCAGCAGCGCCGGCCTAGCGGACCCCTACAATGAGCAGTTCTTC
j_call: TRBJ1-2; v_call: TRBV6-1; d_call: NA; clone_size: NA; cdr3_aa: CASSDLRYGGYTF; cdr3_nt: TGTGCCAGCAGTGACCTCCGATACGGGGGCTACACCTTC
j_call: TRBJ2-5; v_call: TRBV5-1; d_call: TRBD1; clone_size: NA; cdr3_aa: CASGQGQETQYF; cdr3_nt: TGCGCCAGTGGACAGGGCCAAGAGACCCAGTACTTC
j_call: TRBJ1-1; v_call: TRBV5-4; d_call: NA; clone_size: NA; cdr3_aa: CASSLGTEAFF; cdr3_nt: TGTGCCAGCAGCTTGGGGACTGAAGCTTTCTTT
j_call: TRBJ2-1; v_call: TRBV7-2; d_call: NA; clone_size: NA; cdr3_aa: CASSFYGKIDSYNEQFF; cdr3_nt: TGTGCCAGCAGCTTTTATGGGAAGATAGACTCCTACAATGAGCAGTTCTTC
j_call: TRBJ1-1; v_call: TRBV9; d_call: TRBD1; clone_size: NA; cdr3_aa: CASSGGTGSPEAFF; cdr3_nt: TGTGCCAGCAGCGGGGGGACAGGGTCCCCTGAAGCTTTCTTT
j_call: TRBJ2-7; v_call: TRBV14; d_call: NA; clone_size: NA; cdr3_aa: CASSLPIGEQQYF; cdr3_nt: TGTGCCAGCAGCCTCCCCATCGGGGAGCAGCAGTACTTC
j_call: TRBJ2-5; v_call: TRBV5-4; d_call: TRBD2; clone_size: NA; cdr3_aa: CASSFPAGGQETQYF; cdr3_nt: TGTGCCAGCAGCTTCCCAGCGGGGGGGCAAGAGACCCAGTACTTC
j_call: TRBJ2-5; v_call: TRBV5-6; d_call: NA; clone_size: once; cdr3_aa: CASNDLQQGGETQYF; cdr3_nt: TGTGCCAGCAACGATCTCCAACAGGGAGGCGAGACCCAGTACTTC
j_call: TRBJ1-4; v_call: TRBV6-5; d_call: NA; clone_size: NA; cdr3_aa: CATGPVGGVNEKLFF; cdr3_nt: TGTGCCACAGGGCCCGTCGGAGGGGTTAATGAAAAACTGTTTTTT
j_call: TRBJ2-7; v_call: TRBV2; d_call: NA; clone_size: NA; cdr3_aa: CASRGGSYEQYF; cdr3_nt: TGTGCCAGCAGGGGGGGATCCTACGAGCAGTACTTC
j_call: TRBJ1-1; v_call: TRBV30; d_call: TRBD1; clone_size: NA; cdr3_aa: CAWSVDRGAAFF; cdr3_nt: TGTGCCTGGAGCGTTGACAGGGGGGCAGCTTTCTTT
j_call: TRBJ2-2; v_call: TRBV7-9; d_call: TRBD1; clone_size: NA; cdr3_aa: CASSLIWTGVTGELFF; cdr3_nt: TGTGCCAGCAGCTTAATCTGGACAGGGGTTACCGGGGAGCTGTTTTTT
j_call: TRBJ2-7; v_call: TRBV30; d_call: NA; clone_size: few; cdr3_aa: CAWSSLGRSYEQYF; cdr3_nt: TGTGCCTGGAGCTCTCTAGGGAGGTCCTACGAGCAGTACTTC
j_call: TRBJ1-5; v_call: TRBV6-6; d_call: NA; clone_size: NA; cdr3_aa: CASSYSDPSNQPQHF; cdr3_nt: TGTGCCAGCAGTTACTCCGACCCTAGCAATCAGCCCCAGCATTTT
j_call: TRBJ2-3; v_call: TRBV6-2/TRBV6-3; d_call: TRBD2; clone_size: NA; cdr3_aa: CASSYDAGVKADTQYF; cdr3_nt: TGTGCCAGCAGTTACGATGCGGGAGTAAAAGCAGATACGCAGTATTTT
j_call: TRBJ2-2; v_call: TRBV2; d_call: NA; clone_size: NA; cdr3_aa: CASRPSRNTGELFF; cdr3_nt: TGTGCCAGCAGGCCTAGCCGCAACACCGGGGAGCTGTTTTTT
j_call: TRBJ1-1; v_call: TRBV3-1/TRBV3-2; d_call: NA; clone_size: NA; cdr3_aa: CASTVPGNTEAFF; cdr3_nt: TGTGCCAGCACCGTTCCGGGGAACACTGAAGCTTTCTTT
j_call: TRBJ2-1; v_call: TRBV6-5; d_call: TRBD1; clone_size: NA; cdr3_aa: CASLTGVSYNEQFF; cdr3_nt: TGTGCCAGCCTCACAGGGGTCTCCTACAATGAGCAGTTCTTC
j_call: TRBJ2-5; v_call: TRBV7-6; d_call: NA; clone_size: NA; cdr3_aa: CASSLEAGYRGTQYF; cdr3_nt: TGTGCCAGCAGCTTGGAGGCGGGCTATCGAGGGACCCAGTACTTC
j_call: TRBJ2-7; v_call: TRBV7-9; d_call: NA; clone_size: NA; cdr3_aa: CASAGSYEQYF; cdr3_nt: TGTGCCAGCGCGGGATCCTACGAGCAGTACTTC
j_call: TRBJ2-2; v_call: TRBV6-2/TRBV6-3; d_call: TRBD2; clone_size: NA; cdr3_aa: CASSFLAGGPAGELFF; cdr3_nt: TGTGCCAGCAGCTTCCTGGCGGGAGGGCCGGCCGGGGAGCTGTTTTTT
j_call: TRBJ2-1; v_call: TRBV4-2; d_call: NA; clone_size: NA; cdr3_aa: CASSQVLRTGRSYNEQFF; cdr3_nt: TGTGCCAGCAGCCAAGTATTGAGGACGGGTCGATCCTACAATGAGCAGTTCTTC
j_call: TRBJ2-5; v_call: TRBV7-6; d_call: NA; clone_size: NA; cdr3_aa: CASSLEGSGVPGETQYF; cdr3_nt: TGTGCCAGCAGCTTAGAAGGGTCAGGGGTCCCGGGGGAGACCCAGTACTTC
j_call: TRBJ1-2; v_call: TRBV19; d_call: NA; clone_size: NA; cdr3_aa: CASSIRDPGPRLGYTF; cdr3_nt: TGTGCCAGTAGTATACGGGACCCCGGGCCCCGACTGGGCTACACCTTC